This TCR beta chain was observed in a study of T cell clonotyping in hematopoietic cell transplantation. Overall study results and limits: Few recipient clonotypes overlapped donors; over 97% were de novo at given depth. After transplant, recipient diversity fell while pathologically expanded clonotypes grew through day 180.

This CDR3 spans 13 amino acids. The V end was cut by 4 bases, the J end by 7 bases, with 14 bases between. Germline loops: CDR1 ENHRY, CDR2 SYGVKD. Profiling relied on immunoSEQ multiplex PCR, and the TCRdb table lists in-frame clones only, not all of them. Of around 10,000 clones in the sample, roughly 90% were seen once. Time point defined: recipient sample about 28 days before transplant, after cytoreduction. This clone was recorded once. Its specificity is not known. This receptor was identified in a woman aged 40 to 50 with acute myeloid leukemia. Some clones in this sample may be carry-over from other donors' samples. Here the sequenced sample was peripheral blood mononuclear cells, taken before stem cell transplant. J is TRBJ2-7 and V is TRBV10-3; D unclear. The CDR3 is CAISVSWAVEQYF. Here the CDR3 DNA reads TGTGCCATCAGTGTATCATGGGCGGTAGAGCAGTACTTC.